This TCR beta chain is from a study of cytomegalovirus exposure and HLA in healthy donors. The CDR3 length is 13 residues. CDR1 and CDR2 from the germline V gene are MGHRA and YSYEKL. The V gene lost 6 bases and the J gene lost 8 bases, with 16 bases spanning the gap. As concerns this clone: Antigen: not known.

Overall study results and limits: Later findings reportedly placed an Asian-associated ancestry cluster below the roughly 730-donor mean for N-insertions. Excluded: some indistinguishable V segments such as TRBV6-2 and TRBV6-3. As a later analysis showed, several of the most significant clusters appeared to be linked to common viral pathogens.

The PCR used 60 Vbeta and 13 Jbeta primers. Study processing details: An analysis performed later counted 75 million to 80 million unique TCR beta chains (roughly 11 million of them shared). This table comes from immunoSEQ multiplex PCR, and its TCRdb copy is limited to in-frame clones, with some not included. V and J calls plus clone size are reproduced from that table; the DNA served to infer D and trimming. The sample has 95,000 to 150,000 clones, approximately 80% seen once; the top ten hold around 13%. The rearrangement uses TRBV4-1 and TRBJ1-2; D call uncertain. The TCR originated in a woman aged 35 to 49 in good health and CMV-seropositive. The specimen was PBMCs. CDR3 nucleotides: TGCGCCAGCAGGGCCCCGGACTCCTGGGGCTACACCTTC. This gives the protein CASRAPDSWGYTF.